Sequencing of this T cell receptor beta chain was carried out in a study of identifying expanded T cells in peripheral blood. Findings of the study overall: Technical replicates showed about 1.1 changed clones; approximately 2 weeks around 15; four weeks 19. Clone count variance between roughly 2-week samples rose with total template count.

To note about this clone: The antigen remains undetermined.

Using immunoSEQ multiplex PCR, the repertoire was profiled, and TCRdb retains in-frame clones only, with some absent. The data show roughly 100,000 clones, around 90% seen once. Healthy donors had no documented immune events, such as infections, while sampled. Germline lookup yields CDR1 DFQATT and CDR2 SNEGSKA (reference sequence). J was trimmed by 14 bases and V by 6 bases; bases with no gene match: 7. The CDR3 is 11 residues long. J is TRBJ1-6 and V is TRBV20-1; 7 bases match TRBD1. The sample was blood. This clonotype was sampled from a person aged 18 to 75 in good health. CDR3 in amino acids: CSAPDQGALHF. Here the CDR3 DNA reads TGCAGTGCCCCGGACCAGGGGGCCCTCCACTTT.